This T cell receptor (beta chain) was sequenced in a study of breast tumors, draining lymph nodes, adjacent tissues. CDR1 is LGHNA and CDR2 is YNFKEQ in the germline V gene. The CDR3 runs 15 residues. V gave up 4 bases and J gave up 8 bases; unmatched junction bases: 6. Study outcomes and limitations: The lymph node origin of tumor T cells was framed as consistent with a hypothesis, not demonstrated. Tumor TCR diversity was below lymph nodes but above nontumor tissue.

This clonotype has a count of ten or more. Its antigen is still unknown. The lymph nodes were axillary draining lymph nodes from breast cancer patients. TCRdb analysed the multiplex PCR reads with MiXCR anew, one entry per CDR3 protein. Of about 300,000 distinct CDR3 sequences listed, around 31% are singletons. The rearrangement links TRBV4-2 to TRBJ2-1, with 12 bases aligning to TRBD2. The receptor comes from a female donor with breast cancer. Some clones in this sample may be carry-over from other donors' samples. The sample taken for sequencing was axillary lymph node tissue. CDR3 sequence (DNA): TGTGCCAGCAGCCCCCGACTAGCGGGAGCGCATGAGCAGTTCTTC. Protein product: CASSPRLAGAHEQFF.